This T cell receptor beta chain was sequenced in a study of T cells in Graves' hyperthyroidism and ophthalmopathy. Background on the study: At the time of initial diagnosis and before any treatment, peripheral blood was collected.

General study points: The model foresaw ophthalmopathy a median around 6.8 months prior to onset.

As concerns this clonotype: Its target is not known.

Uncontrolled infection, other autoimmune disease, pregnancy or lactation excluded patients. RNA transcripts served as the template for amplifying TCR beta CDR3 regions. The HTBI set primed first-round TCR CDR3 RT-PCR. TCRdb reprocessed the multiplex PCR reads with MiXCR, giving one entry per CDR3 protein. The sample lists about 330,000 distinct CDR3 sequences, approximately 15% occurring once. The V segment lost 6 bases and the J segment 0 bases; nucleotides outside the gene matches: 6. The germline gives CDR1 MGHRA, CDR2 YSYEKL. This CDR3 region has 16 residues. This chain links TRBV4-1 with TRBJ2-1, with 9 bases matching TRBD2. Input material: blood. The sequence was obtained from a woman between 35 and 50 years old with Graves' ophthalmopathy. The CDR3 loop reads CASSYSTSGSYNEQFF. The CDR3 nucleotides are TGCGCCAGCAGTTACTCGACTAGCGGCTCCTACAATGAGCAGTTCTTC.